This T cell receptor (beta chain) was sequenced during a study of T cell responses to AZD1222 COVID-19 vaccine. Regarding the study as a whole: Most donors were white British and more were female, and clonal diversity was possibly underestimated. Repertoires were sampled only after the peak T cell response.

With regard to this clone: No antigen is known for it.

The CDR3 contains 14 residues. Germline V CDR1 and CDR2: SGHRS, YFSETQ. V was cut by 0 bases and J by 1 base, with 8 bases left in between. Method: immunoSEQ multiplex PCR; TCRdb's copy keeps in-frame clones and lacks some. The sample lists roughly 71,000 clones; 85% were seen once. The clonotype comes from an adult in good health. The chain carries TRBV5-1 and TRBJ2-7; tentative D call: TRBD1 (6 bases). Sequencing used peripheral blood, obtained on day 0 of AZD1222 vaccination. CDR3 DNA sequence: TGCGCCAGCAGCTTGGACGGACAGTCCTACGAGCAGTACTTC. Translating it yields CASSLDGQSYEQYF.